The 7 T cell receptor beta chains listed next were all sequenced from one sample in a study of blood T cell repertoires in COVID-19. Sequencing was performed with immunoSEQ multiplex PCR; in TCRdb, only in-frame clones are kept and a portion is missing. The profile shows under 90,000 clones, around 80% of them singletons. Sequenced: peripheral blood. The receptors here all came from a human donor in a cohort sampled during active COVID-19.

The chain has TRBV7-9 and TRBJ2-3, with TRBD2 matching over 10 bases. Trimming took 5 bases from V and 0 from J; bases not matched to a gene: 8. The length of the CDR3 is 17 residues. Germline CDR1 and CDR2: SEHNR and FQNEAQ (reference sequence). This chain's CDR3 is CASSATLAGVSTDTQYF. The CDR3 nucleotides read TGTGCCAGCAGCGCGACCCTAGCGGGGGTTAGCACAGATACGCAGTATTTT. The full variable domain, with the rest looked up from reference TRBV7-9 and TRBJ2-3, is DTGVSQNPRHKITKRGQNVTFRCDPISEHNRLYWYRQTLGQGPEFLTYFQNEAQLEKSRLLSDRFSAERPKGSFSTLEIQRTEQGDSAMYLCASSATLAGVSTDTQYFGPGTRLTVL.

This clone was counted only a few times. The chain links TRBV24-1 to TRBJ1-5, with D perhaps TRBD1 (5 bases). V lost 4 bases, J lost 0 bases, and 9 bases lay in between. Germline V gives CDR1 KGHDR, CDR2 SFDVKD. This CDR3 is built from 15 residues. In DNA form, the CDR3 reads TGTGCCACCAGTGACCGGACAACTAGCAATCAGCCCCAGCATTTT. It codes for CATSDRTTSNQPQHF.

V gene TRBV12-5 combines with J gene TRBJ1-2; 11 nucleotides align to TRBD1. Germline loops: CDR1 LGHNT, CDR2 FRNRAP. There are 14 residues in the CDR3. The trim removed 7 bases at V and 8 bases at J, leaving 9 bases unmatched. CDR3 sequence: CASAPGQGVGGYTF. The CDR3 DNA follows: TGTGCTAGTGCCCCGGGACAGGGGGTGGGGGGCTACACCTTC.

This chain links TRBV7-6 with TRBJ1-5, with D possibly TRBD1 on 6 matching bases. Germline V gene lookup returns CDR1 SGHVS and CDR2 FNYEAQ. This CDR3 is built from 17 residues. With 1 base removed from V and 6 bases from J, the gap between germline ends came to 19 bases. CDR3 in DNA: TGTGCCAGCAGCTTAGACCCGACTTCGGGGGGCGGTCAGCCCCAGCATTTT. This encodes CASSLDPTSGGGQPQHF.

This clone has a single count. The chain employs TRBV10-3 and TRBJ2-1, with 13 bases aligning to TRBD2. The CDR3 length is 22 residues. With V trimmed by 4 bases and J by 5 bases, 23 bases remained unmatched. Germline V gene data show CDR1 as ENHRY and CDR2 as SYGVKD. The CDR3 is CAISVRLAGGENPYGGNNEQFF. DNA for the CDR3: TGTGCCATCAGTGTTCGACTAGCGGGAGGTGAAAATCCCTACGGAGGGAACAATGAGCAGTTCTTC.

The rearrangement links TRBV5-6 to TRBJ1-5; possibly TRBD1 for D (6 bases). The CDR3 contains 16 residues. CDR1 is SGHDT and CDR2 is YYEEEE in the germline V gene. V was cut by 7 bases and J by 0 bases, with 17 bases left in between. In DNA, the CDR3 is TGTGCCAGCTCCAGCCGACAGGTAAATAGCAATCAGCCCCAGCATTTT. This encodes CASSSRQVNSNQPQHF.

The chain has TRBV11-1 and TRBJ2-6, with D maybe TRBD2 (5 bases). Looked up from germline, CDR1 is SGHAT and CDR2 is FQDESV (reference sequence). The CDR3 spans 17 residues. Trimming removed 0 bases from V and 3 bases from J, with 12 bases in between. The DNA for the CDR3 is TGTGCCAGCAGCTTAGCCCCGAGGGTTCGTGGGGCCAACGTCCTGACTTTC. Translation: CASSLAPRVRGANVLTF.